A selection of T cell receptor beta chains follows, all from one sample in a study of OX40 agonist ivuxolimab in advanced cancers. Measured with immunoSEQ multiplex PCR; TCRdb has only the in-frame clones, and not every one. The repertoire holds tens of thousands of clones, 65% to 90% seen once, with 0.5% to 0.55% in the top ten. The sequences come from CD4+ or CD8+ T cells sorted from blood, collected in a trial of the OX40 agonist ivuxolimab. All receptors come from an adult with an advanced solid tumor such as melanoma, head and neck, liver or kidney cancer. Both conserved end residues are part of each CDR3. Fields, in order: clone size, V gene, D gene, J gene, CDR3 protein, CDR3 DNA. D genes are given only for firm matches. Expanded clones are given a class, and other clones once, few, many or no size at all.

>medium-sized|TRBV5-4|-|TRBJ2-7
CASSESGVSYEQYF
TGTGCCAGCAGCGAATCGGGAGTCTCCTACGAGCAGTACTTC
>-|TRBV7-2|-|TRBJ1-1
CASSLQGERTEAFF
TGTGCCAGCAGCTTACAAGGAGAGCGCACTGAAGCTTTCTTT
>-|TRBV6-5|-|TRBJ2-4
CASSSQGQAKNIQYF
TGTGCCAGCAGTTCACAGGGCCAAGCCAAAAACATTCAGTACTTC
>-|TRBV10-2|TRBD2|TRBJ2-3
CASSEWTGGRSDTQYF
TGCGCCAGCAGTGAGTGGACGGGAGGGCGGTCAGATACGCAGTATTTT
>-|TRBV9|-|TRBJ2-5
CASSVGSSVGRETQYF
TGTGCCAGCAGCGTAGGAAGTTCGGTGGGGCGAGAGACCCAGTACTTC
>-|TRBV7-6|TRBD1|TRBJ2-7
CASSSQPGQSSYEQYF
TGTGCCAGCAGCTCCCAGCCGGGACAGAGCTCCTACGAGCAGTACTTC
>-|TRBV7-2|TRBD2|TRBJ2-3
CASSLRPSGGGDTQYF
TGTGCCAGCAGCTTACGGCCTAGCGGGGGGGGAGATACGCAGTATTTT
>-|TRBV19|-|TRBJ2-2
CAVGPAGANTGELFF
TGTGCCGTCGGCCCCGCAGGGGCAAACACCGGGGAGCTGTTTTTT
>-|TRBV4-2|-|TRBJ2-7
CASSQESEQYF
TGTGCCAGCAGCCAAGAATCCGAGCAGTACTTC
>-|TRBV6-4|-|TRBJ1-4
CASSRSENEKLFF
TGTGCCAGCAGTCGATCGGAAAATGAAAAACTGTTTTTT
>-|TRBV11-3|-|TRBJ1-2
CASSPTDPRANYGYTF
TGTGCCAGCAGCCCCACGGACCCAAGAGCTAACTATGGCTACACCTTC
>-|TRBV2|-|TRBJ1-6
CASSIRDSPYNSPLHF
TGTGCCAGCAGTATCCGTGACAGCCCCTATAATTCACCCCTCCACTTT
>-|TRBV10-1|TRBD1|TRBJ2-1
CASSTGQDDDEQFF
TGCGCCAGCAGTACAGGACAGGACGACGATGAGCAGTTCTTC
>-|TRBV7-9|-|TRBJ1-1
CASSRRWGNTEAFF
TGTGCCAGCAGCCGACGCTGGGGGAACACTGAAGCTTTCTTT
>-|TRBV5-5|TRBD1|TRBJ2-5
CASSSGQVPETQYF
TGTGCCAGCAGCTCCGGACAGGTACCTGAGACCCAGTACTTC
>-|TRBV4-2|TRBD1|TRBJ1-1
CASSQDPQDRGAFF
TGTGCCAGCAGCCAAGATCCGCAGGACAGGGGAGCTTTCTTT
>-|TRBV29-1|-|TRBJ2-2
CSVDGIGSGELFF
TGCAGCGTTGACGGGATAGGGTCCGGGGAGCTGTTTTTT
>-|TRBV4-3|TRBD1|TRBJ2-7
CASSQAGTGRYEQYF
TGCGCCAGCAGCCAGGCCGGGACAGGGCGCTACGAGCAGTACTTC
>once|TRBV7-2|TRBD2|TRBJ2-1
CASSLGLAGGKLSYNEQFF
TGTGCCAGCAGCTTAGGACTAGCGGGGGGCAAATTGTCCTACAATGAGCAGTTCTTC
>-|TRBV10-3|-|TRBJ2-3
CAIRASGTTDTQYF
TGTGCCATCAGGGCGTCAGGTACTACAGATACGCAGTATTTT
>-|TRBV19|TRBD1|TRBJ1-1
CASSMGQGKNTEAFF
TGTGCCAGTAGTATGGGACAGGGTAAGAACACTGAAGCTTTCTTT
>once|TRBV10-2|-|TRBJ2-3
CASSANPRDTQYF
TGCGCCAGCAGCGCAAACCCCCGGGATACGCAGTATTTT
>-|TRBV5-1|-|TRBJ2-3
CASSLVPTDTQYF
TGCGCCAGCAGCTTGGTTCCAACAGATACGCAGTATTTT
>-|TRBV10-2|-|TRBJ1-1
CASKGGARGTEAFF
TGCGCCAGCAAGGGGGGGGCAAGGGGCACTGAAGCTTTCTTT
>-|TRBV9|TRBD1|TRBJ1-2
CASSGLRGRGYTF
TGTGCCAGCAGCGGACTGAGGGGGCGAGGCTACACCTTC
>-|TRBV6-1|-|TRBJ2-5
CASSEQGRIQETQYF
TGTGCCAGCAGTGAACAGGGCAGGATCCAAGAGACCCAGTACTTC
>-|TRBV30|-|TRBJ2-1
CAWSVLSNEQFF
TGTGCCTGGAGTGTATTGAGCAATGAGCAGTTCTTC
>-|TRBV6-6|TRBD1|TRBJ2-7
CASSRQGPSYEQYF
TGTGCCAGCAGTAGACAGGGGCCCTCCTACGAGCAGTACTTC
>-|TRBV12-2|-|TRBJ2-7
CASRLTGLAYEQYF
TGTGCAAGTCGCTTAACCGGGTTGGCCTACGAGCAGTACTTC
>-|TRBV27|-|TRBJ1-5
CAADEGPQPQHF
TGTGCCGCGGACGAGGGGCCCCAGCCCCAGCATTTT
>-|TRBV19|TRBD1|TRBJ1-2
CASNPGQGAYGYTF
TGTGCCAGTAATCCGGGACAGGGGGCCTATGGCTACACCTTC
>-|TRBV11-3|TRBD1|TRBJ2-7
CASNPGQPREEQYF
TGTGCCAGCAATCCGGGACAGCCTCGGGAAGAGCAGTACTTC
>-|TRBV12-5|TRBD2|TRBJ2-3
CASGLLQRTSGKGDTQYF
TGTGCTAGTGGTCTACTACAAAGGACTAGCGGGAAGGGAGATACGCAGTATTTT
>-|TRBV5-6|TRBD1|TRBJ1-6
CASSYRGNSPLHF
TGTGCCAGCAGCTACAGGGGGAATTCACCCCTCCACTTT
>-|TRBV9|TRBD2|TRBJ2-3
CASSERSSGSTDTQYF
TGTGCCAGCAGCGAAAGATCTAGCGGAAGCACAGATACGCAGTATTTT
>few|TRBV10-2|TRBD1|TRBJ1-5
CASSEWTGDSGPQHF
TGCGCCAGCAGTGAATGGACAGGGGATTCGGGGCCCCAGCATTTT
>-|TRBV28|-|TRBJ2-7
CASRLSGRTLYEQYF
TGTGCCAGCAGACTAAGTGGACGGACACTCTACGAGCAGTACTTC
>-|TRBV5-8|-|TRBJ2-5
CASSPGRETQYF
TGTGCCAGCAGCCCTGGCCGGGAGACCCAGTACTTC
>-|TRBV19|-|TRBJ1-5
CASSPLEGRLDQPQHF
TGTGCCAGTAGTCCGTTGGAGGGCAGACTAGATCAGCCCCAGCATTTT
>few|TRBV7-7|-|TRBJ1-1
CASSLGRGDEAFF
TGTGCCAGCAGCTTAGGACGCGGGGATGAAGCTTTCTTT
>-|TRBV9|TRBD2|TRBJ2-1
CASSVGTSGSNEQFF
TGTGCCAGCAGCGTAGGGACTAGCGGGAGCAATGAGCAGTTCTTC
>few|TRBV7-8|TRBD2|TRBJ2-4
CASSLERGAKNIQYF
TGTGCCAGCAGCCTCGAGCGGGGGGCCAAAAACATTCAGTACTTC
>-|TRBV19|-|TRBJ2-5
CASSILGETQYF
TGTGCCAGTAGTATACTCGGGGAGACCCAGTACTTC
>-|TRBV10-3|TRBD1|TRBJ1-3
CAISDPTGTALSGNTIYF
TGTGCCATCAGTGATCCCACCGGGACAGCTCTCTCTGGAAACACCATATATTTT
>-|TRBV9|-|TRBJ2-7
CASSSASGTTYEQYF
TGTGCCAGCAGCTCCGCATCCGGGACAACCTACGAGCAGTACTTC
>-|TRBV27|TRBD2|TRBJ2-5
CASSPRTSGETQYF
TGTGCCAGCAGTCCACGGACTAGCGGGGAGACCCAGTACTTC
>-|TRBV7-9|-|TRBJ1-6
CASKSGSYNSPLHF
TGTGCCAGCAAATCGGGCTCCTATAATTCACCCCTCCACTTT
>-|TRBV18|TRBD1|TRBJ2-1
CASSVGQNNEQFF
TGTGCCAGCTCAGTGGGACAGAACAATGAGCAGTTCTTC
>-|TRBV21-1|-|TRBJ1-6
CASSKALGPRYNSPLHF
TGTGCCAGCAGCAAAGCGCTCGGACCACGATATAATTCACCCCTCCACTTT
>-|TRBV19|-|TRBJ1-1
CASSIGAWPTEAFF
TGTGCCAGTAGTATAGGGGCTTGGCCCACTGAAGCTTTCTTT
>-|TRBV4-1|TRBD2|TRBJ2-5
CASSQARTRSQETQYF
TGCGCCAGCAGCCAAGCCAGGACTAGGTCCCAAGAGACCCAGTACTTC
>once|TRBV14|TRBD1|TRBJ2-7
CASSRTGLHEQYF
TGTGCCAGCAGCCGGACAGGGTTGCACGAGCAGTACTTC
>-|TRBV15|TRBD1|TRBJ1-2
CATSRDGTGSVYGYTF
TGTGCCACCAGCAGAGATGGGACAGGGTCAGTTTATGGCTACACCTTC
>-|TRBV5-1|TRBD2|TRBJ2-1
CASSFSGSRNEQFF
TGCGCCAGCAGCTTTAGCGGGAGCAGGAATGAGCAGTTCTTC